This is a list of T cell receptor beta chains from one sample in a study of blood T cell repertoires in COVID-19. Method: immunoSEQ multiplex PCR; TCRdb's copy keeps in-frame clones and lacks some. The table has more than 300,000 clones, about 82% seen once. The sequenced sample consisted of peripheral blood. The receptors originated from a woman aged 45 to 65 with acute or convalescent COVID-19. The conserved cysteine and the conserved F or W are not part of the CDR3 here. Fields, in order: J gene, V gene, CDR3 protein.

>TRBJ2-7|TRBV3-1/TRBV3-2
ASSLPGQPYEQY
>TRBJ1-6|TRBV4-1
ASSHIDRGSPLH
>TRBJ1-1|TRBV7-3
ASSLGGTGGSNTEAF
>TRBJ1-2|TRBV30
ASTGELSGYT
>TRBJ2-1|TRBV19
ASSMGDASGSEQF
>TRBJ2-2|TRBV2
ASTSSGSRLAGELF
>TRBJ2-3|TRBV5-6
ASRPLSTDTQY
>TRBJ2-1|TRBV19
ASSIETGANNEQF
>TRBJ1-6|TRBV27
ASSLFAGQYNSPLH
>TRBJ1-5|TRBV10-1
ASSEHQGSNQPQH
>TRBJ2-7|TRBV4-2
ASSQTSGLSYEQY
>TRBJ1-1|TRBV4-1
ASSQGRLTTGYTEAF
>TRBJ2-3|TRBV19
ASSIANTQY
>TRBJ1-6|TRBV5-1
ASSSWTGGRNSPLH
>TRBJ2-7|TRBV7-2
ASSLVGGEGYEQY
>TRBJ2-5|TRBV11-2
ASSEGLAKETQY
>TRBJ2-2|TRBV28
ASTYITGELF
>TRBJ2-7|TRBV5-5
ASSRQGGGTYEQY
>TRBJ2-7|TRBV9
ASSVGTLLGEQY
>TRBJ2-4|TRBV20-1
SAPQTDIQY
>TRBJ2-1|TRBV27
ASSPNYGVAGEGEQF
>TRBJ2-7|TRBV28
ASHRSGGAYEQY
>TRBJ2-3|TRBV5-4
ASSFLAGVRTDTQY
>TRBJ2-3|TRBV24-1
ATSDPGQNTDTQY
>TRBJ2-3|TRBV3-1/TRBV3-2
ASSPTYGQGGDFTDTQY
>TRBJ1-1|TRBV6-5
ASSYSEGLSTEAF
>TRBJ1-2|TRBV7-3
ASRPGQGHGYT
>TRBJ1-2|TRBV11-3
ASSLDRGGYGYT
>TRBJ2-5|TRBV7-9
ASSRASGQGGQETQY
>TRBJ1-3|TRBV6-5
ASSSGQAGNTIY
>TRBJ2-1|TRBV19
ASSMRGGNEQF
>TRBJ1-2|TRBV28
ASSLQAYGYT
>TRBJ2-7|TRBV28
ASSFWTGGLNEQY
>TRBJ2-7|TRBV28
RQPPKGTYEQY
>TRBJ1-3|TRBV5-1
ASSSTPTDSGNTIY
>TRBJ2-5|TRBV25-1
ASSEEKREETQY
>TRBJ2-7|TRBV7-8
ASSNSGTYEQY
>TRBJ2-3|TRBV5-1
ASSLEGLAVTDTQY
>TRBJ1-5|TRBV19
ASSIGQGEGQPQH
>TRBJ2-2|TRBV4-3
ASSSQGLNTGELF
>TRBJ1-1|TRBV6-4
ASSKTGDTEAF
>TRBJ1-6|TRBV5-5
ASSLTLGSYNSPLH
>TRBJ2-7|TRBV5-1
ASSLLTSGYEQY
>TRBJ2-2|TRBV4-1
ASSQQAFANTGELF
>TRBJ1-2|TRBV24-1
ATSGQGANYGYT
>TRBJ2-1|TRBV19
ASSITRGFNEQF
>TRBJ2-2|TRBV5-5
ASSLESWSTGELF
>TRBJ2-7|TRBV20-1
SAREGGPH
>TRBJ2-7|TRBV5-1
ASSRGVTSGDYEQY
>TRBJ2-2|TRBV5-1
ASSLLQGQRVAGTGELF
>TRBJ2-7|TRBV7-9
ASSFGGPRNYEQY
>TRBJ2-1|TRBV3-1/TRBV3-2
ASSHRADFYNEQF
>TRBJ1-2|TRBV5-4
ASSSPGRYGYT
>TRBJ1-1|TRBV4-2
ASSHLTENTEAF